This is a list of T cell receptor beta chains from one sample in a study of vaccination effects on CD4 cells after COVID-19. Their target antigens are unknown. Only in-frame clones appear in the TCRdb table, and some are missing; sequencing was by immunoSEQ multiplex PCR. The sample has tens of thousands of clones, approximately 73% seen once. Here the sequenced sample was CD4+ T cells from PBMCs cultured without peptide, taken after COVID-19 vaccination. Receptors originate from a human donor who received a COVID-19 vaccine. The CDR3 runs from the conserved cysteine through the conserved F or W. The D gene is left open where the match is weak. Size tells how often a clone was seen (once, few, many) or the class of an expanded clone, and some rows leave it out.

DNA	CDR3	V	size	J	D
TGTGCCAGTAGTATGACTGCGTACTCTGGAAACACCATATATTTT	CASSMTAYSGNTIYF	TRBV19	.	TRBJ1-3	.
TGTGCCAGCAGCCGACAGGGAAATTCACCCCTCCACTTT	CASSRQGNSPLHF	TRBV6-4	.	TRBJ1-6	TRBD1
TGTGCCAGCAGCAATAGTTGGGCGCCGAACACCGGGGAGCTGTTTTTT	CASSNSWAPNTGELFF	TRBV21-1	few	TRBJ2-2	.
TGTGCCAGCAGAAGGATGGGGGGAAGCACAGATACGCAGTATTTT	CASRRMGGSTDTQYF	TRBV6-5	.	TRBJ2-3	.
TGTGCCTGGACGAGGTTGTGGGCTGAAGCTTTCTTT	CAWTRLWAEAFF	TRBV30	few	TRBJ1-1	.
TGTGCCAGCAGGGACATCTGGGATGAAAAACTGTTTTTT	CASRDIWDEKLFF	TRBV12-3/TRBV12-4	.	TRBJ1-4	.
TGTGCCAGCACCTTGGGTCTAGCGGGGGGAAACACCGGGGAGCTGTTTTTT	CASTLGLAGGNTGELFF	TRBV7-2	few	TRBJ2-2	TRBD2
TGTGCCAGCAGTTTGTTGGTAAACACTGAAGCTTTCTTT	CASSLLVNTEAFF	TRBV12-3/TRBV12-4	.	TRBJ1-1	.
TGTGCCAGCTCAAGTGATTATGGCTACACCTTC	CASSSDYGYTF	TRBV6-5	once	TRBJ1-2	.
TGCGCCAGCAGCTTGGGAGGGGTCGGGGCCAACGTCCTGACTTTC	CASSLGGVGANVLTF	TRBV5-1	.	TRBJ2-6	.
TGTGCCAGCAGCTTGGGCCAGGGGTTAAGCGGGAACACTGAAGCTTTCTTT	CASSLGQGLSGNTEAFF	TRBV5-5	.	TRBJ1-1	.
TGCAGCGTACCGACTAGCGGGGGGGCCCGAGAGACCCAGTACTTC	CSVPTSGGARETQYF	TRBV29-1	.	TRBJ2-5	TRBD2
TGTGCCAGCAGCAAAAGACAGGGGTGGGGTACTGAAGCTTTCTTT	CASSKRQGWGTEAFF	TRBV5-6	.	TRBJ1-1	TRBD1
TGTGCCAGCAGTTTACGTTTCCTAGCGGGGACCAACAATGAGCAGTTCTTC	CASSLRFLAGTNNEQFF	TRBV27	.	TRBJ2-1	TRBD2
TGCGCCAGCAGCTTGGGGCCAGGGAGCTCTGGAAACACCATATATTTT	CASSLGPGSSGNTIYF	TRBV5-1	.	TRBJ1-3	.
TGTGCCAGCAGGACAGGGGCCGTTTACGGTGAGCAGTTCTTC	CASRTGAVYGEQFF	TRBV25-1	.	TRBJ2-1	TRBD1
TGTGCCAGCAGCACCCCAGGGGAAGGAAACACCATATATTTT	CASSTPGEGNTIYF	TRBV5-4	once	TRBJ1-3	.
TGTGCCAGCAGGCAAGGACAGGGTGGTTTTGAAAAACTGTTTTTT	CASRQGQGGFEKLFF	TRBV2	.	TRBJ1-4	TRBD1
TGTGCCAGCAGCCTAGACGGGAACACCATATATTTT	CASSLDGNTIYF	TRBV9	.	TRBJ1-3	.
TGTGCCAGCAGTGAAGCTTATGGGGGATTCACAGATACGCAGTATTTT	CASSEAYGGFTDTQYF	TRBV6-1	.	TRBJ2-3	.
TGTGCCAGCCGGAGGGGAGGGGAGACCCAGTACTTC	CASRRGGETQYF	TRBV28	.	TRBJ2-5	TRBD2
TGTGCCAGCAGTTCCCCTGGGACAGGAATGAATCAGCCCCAGCATTTT	CASSSPGTGMNQPQHF	TRBV6-6	.	TRBJ1-5	TRBD1
TGTGCCAGCAGCCGGGACGGTGATAGCACAGATACGCAGTATTTT	CASSRDGDSTDTQYF	TRBV2	.	TRBJ2-3	.
TGTGCCAGCAGCCTTAGACAGGGAGGCACTGAAGCTTTCTTT	CASSLRQGGTEAFF	TRBV7-9	.	TRBJ1-1	TRBD1
TGCGCCAGCAGCTCCGGGCTCAATGAGCAGTTCTTC	CASSSGLNEQFF	TRBV5-1	few	TRBJ2-1	.
TGTGCCACCAGTGACACCGACCCGGGACTCAGTCGTGGCACAGATACGCAGTATTTT	CATSDTDPGLSRGTDTQYF	TRBV24-1	.	TRBJ2-3	.
TGTGCCAGCAGCGAACAGGGGGGAGATACGCAGTATTTT	CASSEQGGDTQYF	TRBV7-2	.	TRBJ2-3	TRBD1
TGTGCCAGCAGCCAAGTTGATTTCCTAGATACGCAGTATTTT	CASSQVDFLDTQYF	TRBV4-2	.	TRBJ2-3	.
TGTGCCAGCAGCCCTCCGGACAGGGGCGCCGGCTACACCTTC	CASSPPDRGAGYTF	TRBV5-8	.	TRBJ1-2	TRBD1
TGCGCCAGCAGCTTGGGGGGACGGGAGCTGTTTTTT	CASSLGGRELFF	TRBV5-1	.	TRBJ2-2	.
TGTGCCAGCAGTTTAAAAGAGACCGGGGAGCTGTTTTTT	CASSLKETGELFF	TRBV27	.	TRBJ2-2	.
TGTGCCAGCAGCTTGCAGGGGATGGTCTATGGCTACACCTTC	CASSLQGMVYGYTF	TRBV5-8	.	TRBJ1-2	.
TGTGCCAGTAGTATACTAGCGGGGGGTCCGAGACGTTACAATGAGCAGTTCTTC	CASSILAGGPRRYNEQFF	TRBV19	.	TRBJ2-1	TRBD2
TGCGCCAGCAGCGTTGACGGGAGCTCTGGAAACACCATATATTTT	CASSVDGSSGNTIYF	TRBV10-1	.	TRBJ1-3	.
TGTGCCAGCGGAATCGACGGTGCCTCATATGGCTACACCTTC	CASGIDGASYGYTF	TRBV27	.	TRBJ1-2	.
TGTGCCAGCCGCCGGGACAACTGGGAGACTGAAGCTTTCTTT	CASRRDNWETEAFF	TRBV11-2	.	TRBJ1-1	.
TGTGCCAGCAGCTTGGGCGGGACCGAAAACATTCAGTACTTC	CASSLGGTENIQYF	TRBV7-3	.	TRBJ2-4	.
TGTGCCAGCAGCCGGCGGGGGCCCGACTCCTACAATGAGCAGTTCTTC	CASSRRGPDSYNEQFF	TRBV7-9	.	TRBJ2-1	.
TGCGCCAGCAGCCCTCGGACAGGGCAAGAGACCCAGTACTTC	CASSPRTGQETQYF	TRBV5-1	.	TRBJ2-5	TRBD1